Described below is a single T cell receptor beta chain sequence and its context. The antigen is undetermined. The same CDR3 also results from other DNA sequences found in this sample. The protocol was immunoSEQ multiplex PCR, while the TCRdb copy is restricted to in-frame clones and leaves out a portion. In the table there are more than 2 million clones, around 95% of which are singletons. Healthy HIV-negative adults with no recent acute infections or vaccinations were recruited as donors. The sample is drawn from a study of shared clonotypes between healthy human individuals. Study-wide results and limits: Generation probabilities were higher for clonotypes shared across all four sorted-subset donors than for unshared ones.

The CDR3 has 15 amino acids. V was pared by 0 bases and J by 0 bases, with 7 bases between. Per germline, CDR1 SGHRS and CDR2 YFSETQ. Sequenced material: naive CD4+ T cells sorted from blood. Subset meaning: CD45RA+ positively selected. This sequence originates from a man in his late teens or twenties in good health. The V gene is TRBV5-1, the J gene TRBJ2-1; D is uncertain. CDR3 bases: TGCGCCAGCAGCTTGGGACGAAGCTCCTACAATGAGCAGTTCTTC. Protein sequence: CASSLGRSSYNEQFF.